This T cell receptor (beta chain) was retrieved from a study of beta chain features in type 1 diabetes. Study in general: Patients did not differ from healthy donors in age, gender or cell yield.

CDR1 SGHAT and CDR2 FQNNGV come from the germline V gene. V lost 1 base and J lost 5, with 14 bases in between. CDR3 length: 15 amino acids. Only a few counts were recorded for this clone. The antigen is undetermined. Expressed TCRB transcripts got sequenced, as all isolated RNA was reverse transcribed. Naive, central memory and regulatory T cell samples yielded roughly 3.5 million reads on average. The data were produced by immunoSEQ multiplex PCR, yet TCRdb's version contains in-frame clones alone and is incomplete. The profile shows some 140,000 clones, 9.2% of them singletons. Study-wide results and caveats: When Type 1 diabetes patients were examined, their TCRB CDR3s proved moderately but significantly shorter in all four CD4+ subsets. Fewer junction insertions and more nucleotide deletions appeared in type 1 diabetes patients.

J is TRBJ1-1 and V is TRBV11-2; a weak D match, TRBD1 (5 bases). The sequence derives from a man in his late teens or twenties in good health. The material sequenced was central memory CD4+ T cells from blood. The CDR3 bases are TGTGCCAGCAGCTTAGGTCAGGGTGGCGGAACTGAAGCTTTCTTT. It translates to CASSLGQGGGTEAFF.